These T cell receptor beta chains were read from a single sample in a study of CD8+CD57+ T cells in acquired aplastic anemia. TCRdb used MiXCR to reprocess the reads, holding one entry per CDR3 protein. The sample shows hundreds of thousands of distinct CDR3 sequences, 45% to 65% of them seen only once. What was sequenced was sorted CD4+, CD8+, or CD8+CD57+ T cells (not recorded which) from PBMCs. The receptor set was obtained from a human donor with aplastic anemia. Each CDR3 is given with its conserved first and last residue. The D gene is left open where the match is weak. Only some rows state a clone size, as once, few, many or a class for expanded clones.

NA	TRBJ2-7	TRBV25-1	few	CASRKDPAYEQYF	TGTGCCAGCAGGAAGGACCCGGCCTACGAGCAGTACTTC
TRBD2	TRBJ2-5	TRBV20-1	NA	CSAIGGTSGQETQYF	TGCAGTGCCATCGGCGGGACTAGCGGGCAAGAGACCCAGTACTTC
NA	TRBJ1-1	TRBV24-1	NA	CATSDLGQAEAFF	TGTGCCACCAGTGATTTAGGCCAAGCTGAAGCTTTCTTT
NA	TRBJ1-1	TRBV24-1	few	CATSDRRSAFF	TGTGCCACCAGTGATCGCCGCTCGGCTTTCTTT
TRBD2	TRBJ2-3	TRBV5-1	many	CASRYSGGATDTQYF	TGCGCCAGCAGATATAGCGGGGGAGCCACAGATACGCAGTATTTT
NA	TRBJ2-3	TRBV24-1	many	CATSDTRVGGLQYF	TGTGCCACCAGTGATACTAGGGTTGGGGGGCTGCAGTATTTT
TRBD1	TRBJ1-5	TRBV19	many	CASSKTGEGGNQPQHF	TGTGCCAGTAGCAAGACAGGGGAGGGGGGCAATCAGCCCCAGCATTTT
NA	TRBJ1-1	TRBV20-1	NA	CSARDLGRAGTEAFF	TGCAGTGCTAGAGATCTGGGCAGGGCGGGCACTGAAGCTTTCTTT
NA	TRBJ1-5	TRBV7-2	NA	CASTPRSLAGGTTGEPQHF	TGTGCCAGCACCCCCCGATCACTAGCGGGGGGGACCACCGGGGAGCCCCAGCATTTT
NA	TRBJ1-5	TRBV6-5	many	CASSQGVSNQPQHF	TGTGCCAGCAGCCAAGGGGTTAGCAATCAGCCCCAGCATTTT
NA	TRBJ2-7	TRBV2	NA	CASRREQGPYEQYF	TGTGCCAGCAGGAGAGAACAGGGCCCCTACGAGCAGTACTTC
NA	TRBJ1-4	TRBV7-9	NA	CASSSQPDSLNEKLFF	TGTGCCAGCAGCTCTCAACCCGACAGCCTTAATGAAAAACTGTTTTTT
NA	TRBJ1-6	TRBV6-5	NA	CASSRTQGSPLHF	TGTGCCAGCAGTAGAACTCAGGGGTCACCCCTCCACTTT
NA	TRBJ1-6	TRBV25-1	few	CASTEGPNSPLHF	TGTGCCAGCACCGAGGGGCCAAATTCACCCCTCCACTTT
TRBD2	TRBJ2-3	TRBV5-6	NA	CASRGSGGTDTQYF	TGTGCCAGCAGGGGTAGCGGGGGCACAGATACGCAGTATTTT
NA	TRBJ1-2	TRBV7-2	NA	CASSLSGSWGYTF	TGTGCCAGCAGCCTCTCAGGGTCGTGGGGCTACACCTTC
TRBD2	TRBJ2-7	TRBV20-1	NA	CSAIERTSGRAHEQYF	TGCAGTGCTATAGAGCGGACTAGCGGGAGGGCCCACGAGCAGTACTTC
NA	TRBJ2-1	TRBV6-1	many	CASSVIGSSYNEQFF	TGTGCCAGCAGTGTGATAGGGAGCTCCTACAATGAGCAGTTCTTC
TRBD1	TRBJ2-7	TRBV7-2	NA	CASSLRQGPYEQYF	TGTGCCAGCAGCTTAAGACAGGGGCCCTACGAGCAGTACTTC
TRBD1	TRBJ1-2	TRBV2	NA	CASREDRGFDGYTF	TGTGCCAGCAGAGAGGACAGGGGGTTTGATGGCTACACCTTC
NA	TRBJ2-3	TRBV24-1	once	CATSDNKRDTQYF	TGTGCCACCAGTGATAACAAGCGAGATACGCAGTATTTT
TRBD1	TRBJ2-7	TRBV7-3	NA	CASSQEEGAAKQYF	TGCGCCAGCAGCCAAGAAGAGGGGGCTGCGAAGCAGTACTTC
TRBD1	TRBJ2-7	TRBV7-9	NA	CASSYRTGDHYEQYF	TGTGCCAGCAGCTATAGGACAGGCGACCACTACGAGCAGTACTTC
NA	TRBJ1-2	TRBV12-3/TRBV12-4	NA	CASRRAGSTGYTF	TGTGCCAGCCGACGGGCGGGGAGTACGGGCTACACCTTC
TRBD1	TRBJ2-3	TRBV24-1	many	CATSDPGQGTDTQYF	TGTGCCACCAGTGATCCGGGACAGGGTACAGATACGCAGTATTTT
NA	TRBJ2-1	TRBV25-1	NA	CASSEGFGRDPSYNEQFF	TGTGCCAGCAGTGAAGGGTTTGGGAGAGATCCTTCCTACAATGAGCAGTTCTTC
TRBD1	TRBJ2-5	TRBV15	NA	CATSREGTGSNQPQYF	TGTGCCACCAGCAGAGAGGGGACAGGGAGCAATCAGCCCCAGTACTTC
TRBD1	TRBJ2-2	TRBV19	NA	CASSGQANTGELFF	TGTGCCAGTAGTGGACAGGCGAACACCGGGGAGCTGTTTTTT
NA	TRBJ1-1	TRBV7-9	NA	CASSFGGEGEAFF	TGTGCCAGCAGCTTCGGCGGGGAGGGTGAAGCTTTCTTT
NA	TRBJ1-5	TRBV5-1	once	CASSLGLEGNQPQHF	TGCGCCAGCAGCTTGGGTTTAGAAGGGAATCAGCCCCAGCATTTT
NA	TRBJ2-7	TRBV7-3	NA	CASSLEGRPPEQYF	TGTGCCAGCAGCTTGGAGGGGCGACCGCCCGAGCAGTACTTC
NA	TRBJ2-1	TRBV2	NA	CASSLTVNNEQFF	TGTGCCAGCAGTTTGACAGTAAACAATGAGCAGTTCTTC
NA	TRBJ1-1	TRBV19	few	CASSMSGNTEAFF	TGTGCCAGTAGTATGTCTGGGAACACTGAAGCTTTCTTT
NA	TRBJ2-5	TRBV7-8	NA	CASSLASSAGPKETQYF	TGTGCCAGCAGCTTAGCATCGTCGGCTGGCCCGAAAGAGACCCAGTACTTC
NA	TRBJ2-7	TRBV6-5	few	CASSTRQATYEQYF	TGTGCCAGCAGTACGAGACAGGCAACCTACGAGCAGTACTTC
TRBD1	TRBJ2-1	TRBV5-6	many	CASSLWGTVNYNEQFF	TGTGCCAGCAGCTTGTGGGGGACAGTGAACTACAATGAGCAGTTCTTC
TRBD1	TRBJ2-5	TRBV7-3	NA	CASSWDRGETQYF	TGTGCCAGCAGCTGGGACAGGGGAGAGACCCAGTACTTC
NA	TRBJ2-5	TRBV9	NA	CASSGYPGETQYF	TGTGCCAGCAGTGGATACCCGGGAGAGACCCAGTACTTC
NA	TRBJ2-7	TRBV5-5	many	CASSLNRATSSYEQYF	TGTGCCAGCAGCTTGAACAGGGCCACGAGCTCCTACGAGCAGTACTTC
TRBD1	TRBJ1-5	TRBV20-1	NA	CSASTGGAGQPQHF	TGCAGTGCCAGTACAGGGGGCGCCGGGCAGCCCCAGCATTTT
NA	TRBJ2-7	TRBV7-9	few	CATDYEQYF	TGTGCCACCGACTACGAGCAGTACTTC
NA	TRBJ2-2	TRBV2	NA	CASTGTRTGELFF	TGTGCCAGCACCGGGACGCGCACCGGGGAGCTGTTTTTT
TRBD2	TRBJ2-7	TRBV7-9	NA	CASSRLAGVNEQYF	TGTGCCAGCAGCCGACTAGCGGGAGTTAACGAGCAGTACTTC
NA	TRBJ2-3	TRBV20-1	NA	CSAKGGNTQYF	TGCAGTGCTAAGGGCGGGAATACGCAGTATTTT